The next 19 T cell receptor beta chains were all read from a single sample in a study of identical twins. A single record per CDR3 protein comes from TCRdb applying MiXCR to the 5' RACE reads. The data contain about 690,000 distinct CDR3 sequences, around 5.7% of them singletons. The sequenced sample consisted of naive T cells sorted from blood. The receptors stem from a man aged 18 to 30 in good health.

This clonotype was picked up a small number of times. The CDR3 region has the DNA TGTGCCAGCAGCTTAGGACTGGACCTGACCTACGAGCAGTACGTC. Translated, it gives CASSLGLDLTYEQYV. The chain uses TRBV11-2 and TRBJ2-7; no clear D. The CDR3 totals 15 residues. The germline V gene has CDR1 SGHAT and CDR2 FQNNGV. Trimming cost V 1 base and J 2 bases, with 12 bases left between them.

This clonotype showed up just a few times. V usage is TRBV12-3 or TRBV12-4 and J usage is TRBJ2-2, with D uncertain. Deletions cut 7 bases from V and 9 bases from J, with 15 bases between. The CDR3 runs to 13 residues. The DNA of the CDR3 is TGTGCCAGCAAGTCAACACCTAATAGGGAGCTGTTTTTT. Translation gives CASKSTPNRELFF.

The chain recombines TRBV7-3 with TRBJ2-1, with 12 nucleotides matching TRBD2. Per germline, CDR1 SGHTA and CDR2 FQGTGA. Unmatched junction bases numbered 10, after V lost 4 bases and J lost 0 bases. The CDR3 consists of 19 residues. The DNA for the CDR3 is TGTGCCAGCAGCTCGCCGGAACTAGCGGGAGGAAGCTCCTACAATGAGCAGTTCTTC. Its translation: CASSSPELAGGSSYNEQFF. Using reference TRBV7-3 and TRBJ2-1 for the parts outside the CDR3, the full variable domain is GAGVSQTPSNKVTEKGKYVELRCDPISGHTALYWYRQSLGQGPEFLIYFQGTGAADDSGLPNDRFFAVRPEGSVSTLKIQRTERGDSAVYLCASSSPELAGGSSYNEQFFGPGTRLTVL.

In its sample, this clonotype was seen many times. The V and J genes are TRBV5-1 and TRBJ1-1; D is undetermined. The CDR3 has 13 residues. CDR1 and CDR2 from the germline V gene are SGHRS and YFSETQ. V lost 1 base and J lost 6, with 10 bases in between. The CDR3, as DNA: TGCGCCAGCAGCTTGTACCCCGAGGCTGAAGCTTTCTTT. It is translated as CASSLYPEAEAFF.

The rearrangement links TRBV7-9 to TRBJ1-1, with D hard to call. CDR3 size: 14 residues. Germline loops: CDR1 SEHNR, CDR2 FQNEAQ (reference sequence). V lost 1 base to trimming and J lost 1 base, with 7 bases between them. CDR3: CASSLVRANTEAFF. CDR3 nucleotides: TGTGCCAGCAGCTTAGTCCGGGCGAACACTGAAGCTTTCTTT.

This clonotype was counted many times. The rearrangement joins TRBV21-1 to TRBJ2-7; TRBD2, the table's D call, was not compared with the DNA. TRBV21-1 is assigned pseudogene status. The CDR3 is made up of 15 amino acids. The DNA for the CDR3 is TGTGCCAGCAGTCCGGGAACTAGTGGCACAATCGAGCAGTACGTC. It yields the protein CASSPGTSGTIEQYV.

This chain connects TRBV7-9 to TRBJ2-5; D may be TRBD1 (5 bases). CDR3 length: 15 residues. CDR1 is SEHNR, CDR2 FQNEAQ, per germline (reference sequence). The V end was cut by 2 bases, the J end by 3 bases, with 13 bases between. As DNA, the CDR3 is TGTGCCAGCAGCTTACCGGCAGGGCGGAAAGAGACCCAGTACTTC. It yields the protein CASSLPAGRKETQYF.

V gene TRBV6-5 combines with J gene TRBJ2-5; 11 bases map to TRBD2. The germline CDR1 and CDR2 sequences are MNHEY and SVGAGI. The CDR3 covers 17 residues. Trimming removed 3 bases from V and 2 bases from J; junction bases left unmatched: 8. CDR3 loop: CASSYFGTSGLQETQYF. DNA of the CDR3: TGTGCCAGCAGTTATTTTGGGACTAGCGGATTACAAGAGACCCAGTACTTC.

This clonotype turned up a few times. This chain uses TRBV7-9 with TRBJ1-5; the D gene is possibly TRBD1 (6 bases). There are 12 residues in the CDR3. V lost 7 bases, J lost 3 bases, and 7 bases lay in between. The germline CDR1 and CDR2 sequences are SEHNR and FQNEAQ (reference sequence). DNA for the CDR3: TGTGCCAGCACAGGGGACAATCAGCCCCAGCATTTT. Amino acid sequence: CASTGDNQPQHF.

V usage is TRBV15 and J usage is TRBJ2-7; TRBD1 is a possible D gene (5 bases). The V gene's germline CDR1 is LNHNV and CDR2 YYDKDF (reference sequence). The CDR3 spans 13 residues. The ends were cut back, 5 bases at V and 0 bases at J, with 8 bases in the middle. The CDR3 loop reads CATSPGHSYEQYV. The CDR3 DNA follows: TGTGCCACCAGCCCCGGACACTCCTACGAGCAGTACGTC.

The table lists this clonotype with many counts. V is TRBV6-5 and J is TRBJ1-2; a possible D gene is TRBD1 (6 bases). CDR3 size: 12 residues. Germline lookup yields CDR1 MNHEY and CDR2 SVGAGI. V gave up 5 bases and J gave up 12 bases, with 16 bases separating them. In DNA form, the CDR3 reads TGTGCCAGCAGTCCCTATGGGGGGGCGGACACCTTC. It encodes CASSPYGGADTF.

This clonotype was observed at least ten times. The genes are TRBV12-3 or TRBV12-4 and TRBJ1-3; no clear D. This CDR3 region has 15 residues. Trimming took 8 bases from V and 0 from J, leaving 14 bases between them. The CDR3 sequence is CASLEAQYSGNTIYF. The CDR3 nucleotides read TGTGCCAGCTTAGAAGCCCAATACTCTGGAAACACCATATATTTT.

The CDR3 loop is CASSSPTYSGNTIYF. The CDR3 DNA is TGTGCCAGCAGCTCCCCGACCTACTCTGGAAACACCATATATTTT. The chain joins TRBV7-9 to TRBJ1-3; D unclear. The CDR3 contains 15 residues. The V gene's germline CDR1 is SEHNR and CDR2 FQNEAQ (reference sequence). Between the trimmed V and J ends, which lost 4 bases and 0 bases, there was a span of 10 bases.

This clonotype came up many times. The rearrangement joins TRBV15 to TRBJ2-7; 13 bases agree with TRBD2. Germline CDR1 LNHNV, CDR2 YYDKDF (reference sequence). The CDR3 is made up of 17 amino acids. V shed 0 bases and J 4 bases; nucleotides not matched to a gene: 6. CDR3 DNA: TGTGCCACCAGCAGAGATATGACTAGCGGGAGGCCGTACGAGCAGTACTTC. Its protein product is CATSRDMTSGRPYEQYF. The variable domain in full, completed from reference TRBV15 and TRBJ2-7, reads DAMVIQNPRYQVTQFGKPVTLSCSQTLNHNVMYWYQQKSSQAPKLLFHYYDKDFNNEADTPDNFQSRRPNTSFCFLDIRSPGLGDTAMYLCATSRDMTSGRPYEQYFGPGTRLTVT.

This clonotype was recorded at least ten times. The chain uses TRBV5-1 and TRBJ2-1; D is uncertain. Germline-derived CDR1 and CDR2 are SGHRS and YFSETQ. Between the trimmed V and J ends, which lost 4 bases and 7 bases, there was a span of 12 bases. The CDR3 is made up of 13 amino acids. In nucleotides, the CDR3 is TGCGCCAGCAGCATCCAATTTGGGAATGAGCAGTTCTTC. As protein: CASSIQFGNEQFF.

This clonotype has at least ten counts. CDR3 sequence (DNA): TGTGCCAGCTCACCACGGACAGGGAGGGATAGCTCCTACAATGAGCAGTTCTTC. This translates into CASSPRTGRDSSYNEQFF. The V and J genes are TRBV18 and TRBJ2-1, with D perhaps matching TRBD1 (8 bases). The CDR3 totals 18 residues. The V gene's germline CDR1 is KGHSH and CDR2 LQKENI. Trimming left V 1 base short and J 0 bases short, with 16 bases between.

In this sample, this clonotype turned up once. This chain links TRBV7-8 with TRBJ1-5, with 8 bases matching TRBD1. TRBJ2-3 matches the DNA end more closely, so the J call is doubtful. Germline V gene data show CDR1 as SGHVS and CDR2 as FQNEAQ. The length of the CDR3 is 14 residues. The CDR3 sequence is CASSADRVGQPQYF. CDR3 coding DNA: TGTGCCAGCAGCGCGGACAGGGTTGGTCAGCCCCAGTATTTT.

The table lists this clonotype with a few counts. J is TRBJ2-7 and V is TRBV12-3 or TRBV12-4; 8 positions match TRBD2. V was clipped by 5 bases and J by 0 bases; unmatched bases: 6. This CDR3 is 15 amino acids long. CDR3 loop: CASSPLAGISYEQYF. CDR3 bases: TGTGCCAGCAGTCCCCTAGCGGGTATCTCCTACGAGCAGTACTTC.

A few counts support this clonotype. The rearrangement uses TRBV20-1 and TRBJ2-3; tentatively, D is TRBD2 (6 bases). There are 18 residues in the CDR3. Trimming took off 1 base at V and 0 bases at J, with 20 bases between the two ends. In germline, CDR1 is DFQATT, CDR2 SNEGSKA (reference sequence). The chain's CDR3 is CSARVPLRRGTSTDTQYF. The CDR3 DNA follows: TGCAGTGCTAGAGTCCCCTTGAGGCGGGGAACTAGCACAGATACGCAGTATTTT.